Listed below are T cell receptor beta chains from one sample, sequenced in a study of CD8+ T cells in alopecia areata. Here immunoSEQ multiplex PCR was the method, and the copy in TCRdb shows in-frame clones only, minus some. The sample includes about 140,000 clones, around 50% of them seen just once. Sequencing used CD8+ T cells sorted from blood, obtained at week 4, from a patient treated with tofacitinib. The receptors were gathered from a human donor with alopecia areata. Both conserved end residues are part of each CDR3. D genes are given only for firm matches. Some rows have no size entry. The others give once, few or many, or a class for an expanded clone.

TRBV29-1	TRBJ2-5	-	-	TGCAGCGTTGAAATGGCAGAAGGAGAGACCCAGTACTTC	CSVEMAEGETQYF
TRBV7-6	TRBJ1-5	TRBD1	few	TGTGCCAGCAGCTTGACAGGGGAACAGCCCCAGCATTTT	CASSLTGEQPQHF
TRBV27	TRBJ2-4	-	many	TGTGCCAGCAGCCCCTCGGGGGGCGCGTCCAAAAACATTCAGTACTTC	CASSPSGGASKNIQYF
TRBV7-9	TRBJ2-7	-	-	TGTGCCAGCAGCTTTGACCGGGGCTCCTCCTACGAGCAGTACTTC	CASSFDRGSSYEQYF
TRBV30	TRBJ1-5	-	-	TGTGCCTGGAGTGGGGATACAAATCAGCCCCAGCATTTT	CAWSGDTNQPQHF
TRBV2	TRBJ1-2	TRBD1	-	TGTGCCAGCAGTGACTCTCGGGGACAGGGGAACTATGGCTACACCTTC	CASSDSRGQGNYGYTF
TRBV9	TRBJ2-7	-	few	TGTGCCAGCAGCGAGGGGACTGACTACGAGCAGTACTTC	CASSEGTDYEQYF
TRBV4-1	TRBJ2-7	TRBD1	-	TGCGCCAGCAGCCAAGCCTCTCAGACAGGGGCCAGCTCCTACGAGCAGTACTTC	CASSQASQTGASSYEQYF
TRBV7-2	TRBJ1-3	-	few	TGTGCCAGCAGCCACCGGCCGGGACAACATGGAAACACCATATATTTT	CASSHRPGQHGNTIYF
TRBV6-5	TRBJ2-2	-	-	TGTGCCAGCAGTTACTGGGCCCTCGGGGAGCTGTTTTTT	CASSYWALGELFF
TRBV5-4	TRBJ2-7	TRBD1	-	TGTGCCAGCAGCTTCGGACAGGCTACCTACGAGCAGTACTTC	CASSFGQATYEQYF
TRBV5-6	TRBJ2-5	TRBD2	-	TGTGCCAGCAGCTTGGTATCGGGGGGGCTTGAGACCCAGTACTTC	CASSLVSGGLETQYF
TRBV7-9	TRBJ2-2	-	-	TGTGCCAGCAGCCCCCGGGACGGCGTGAACACCGGGGAGCTGTTTTTT	CASSPRDGVNTGELFF
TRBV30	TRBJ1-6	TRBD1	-	TGTGCCTGGAGTATGACAGGGGGATCACCCCTCCACTTT	CAWSMTGGSPLHF
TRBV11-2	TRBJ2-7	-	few	TGTGCCAGCAGCACCTACGAGCAGTACTTC	CASSTYEQYF
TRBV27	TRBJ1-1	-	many	TGTGCCAGCAGTTTGGGAGTGATGAACACTGAAGCTTTCTTT	CASSLGVMNTEAFF
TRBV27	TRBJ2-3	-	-	TGTGCCAGCAGAAGGCAGGATAGCACAGATACGCAGTATTTT	CASRRQDSTDTQYF
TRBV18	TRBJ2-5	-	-	TGTGCCAGCTCACCGGTTAGAGAGACCCAGTACTTC	CASSPVRETQYF
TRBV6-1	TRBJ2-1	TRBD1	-	TGTGCCAGCAGTGTCCAGGGGGCGGCACTCTACAATGAGCAGTTCTTC	CASSVQGAALYNEQFF
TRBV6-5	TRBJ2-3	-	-	TGTGCCAGCAGTTATCTGGGGGGGCGAGATACGCAGTATTTT	CASSYLGGRDTQYF
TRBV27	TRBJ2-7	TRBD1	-	TGTGCCAGCAGTTTAGGGCCGGACAGGTACGAGCAGTACTTC	CASSLGPDRYEQYF